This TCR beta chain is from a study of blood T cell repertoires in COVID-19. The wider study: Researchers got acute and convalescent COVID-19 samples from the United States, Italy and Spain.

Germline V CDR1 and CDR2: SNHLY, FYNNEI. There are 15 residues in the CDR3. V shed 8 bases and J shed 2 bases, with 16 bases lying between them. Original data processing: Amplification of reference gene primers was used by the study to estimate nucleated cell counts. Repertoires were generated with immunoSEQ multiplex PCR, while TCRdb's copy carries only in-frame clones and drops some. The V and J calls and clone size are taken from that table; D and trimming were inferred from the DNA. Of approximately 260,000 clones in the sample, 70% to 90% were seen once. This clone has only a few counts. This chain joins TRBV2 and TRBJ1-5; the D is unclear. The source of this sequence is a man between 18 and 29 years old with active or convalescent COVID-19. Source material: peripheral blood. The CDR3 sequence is CASRAGNWRNQPQHF. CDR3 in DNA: TGTGCCAGCCGGGCGGGGAACTGGCGCAATCAGCCCCAGCATTTT.